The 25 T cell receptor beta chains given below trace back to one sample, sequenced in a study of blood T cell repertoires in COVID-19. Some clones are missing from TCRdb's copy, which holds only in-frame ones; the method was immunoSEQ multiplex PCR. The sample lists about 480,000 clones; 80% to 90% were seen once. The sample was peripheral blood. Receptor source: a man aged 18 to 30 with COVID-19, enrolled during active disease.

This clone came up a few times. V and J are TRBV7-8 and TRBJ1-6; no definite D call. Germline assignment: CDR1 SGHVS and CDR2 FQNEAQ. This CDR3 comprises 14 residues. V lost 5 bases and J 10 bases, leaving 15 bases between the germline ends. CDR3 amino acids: CASSRQSEESPLHF. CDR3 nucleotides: TGTGCCAGCAGCCGTCAATCAGAAGAATCACCCCTCCACTTT.

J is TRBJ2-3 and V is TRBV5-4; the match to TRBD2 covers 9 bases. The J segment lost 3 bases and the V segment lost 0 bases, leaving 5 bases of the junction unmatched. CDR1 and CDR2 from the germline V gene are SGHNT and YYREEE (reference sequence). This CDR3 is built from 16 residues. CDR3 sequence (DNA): TGTGCCAGCAGCTTGGCTGGCGGGGGGGCTACAGATACGCAGTATTTT. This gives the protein CASSLAGGGATDTQYF.

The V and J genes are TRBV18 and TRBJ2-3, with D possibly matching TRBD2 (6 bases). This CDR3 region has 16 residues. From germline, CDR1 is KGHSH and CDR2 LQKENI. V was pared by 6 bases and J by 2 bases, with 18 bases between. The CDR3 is CASSPVLGGDTDTQYF. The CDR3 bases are TGTGCCAGCTCCCCGGTTCTCGGAGGGGACACAGATACGCAGTATTTT.

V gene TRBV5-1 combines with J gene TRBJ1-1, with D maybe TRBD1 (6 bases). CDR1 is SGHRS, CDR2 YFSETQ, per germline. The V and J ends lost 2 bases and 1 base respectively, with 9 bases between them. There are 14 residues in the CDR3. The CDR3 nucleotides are TGCGCCAGCAGCTTTACAGGGACGAACACTGAAGCTTTCTTT. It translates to CASSFTGTNTEAFF.

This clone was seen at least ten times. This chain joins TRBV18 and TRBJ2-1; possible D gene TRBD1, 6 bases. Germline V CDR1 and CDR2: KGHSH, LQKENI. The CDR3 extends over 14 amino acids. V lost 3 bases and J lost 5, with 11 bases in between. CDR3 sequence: CASSPEDSNNEQFF. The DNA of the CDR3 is TGTGCCAGCTCACCGGAGGACAGTAACAATGAGCAGTTCTTC.

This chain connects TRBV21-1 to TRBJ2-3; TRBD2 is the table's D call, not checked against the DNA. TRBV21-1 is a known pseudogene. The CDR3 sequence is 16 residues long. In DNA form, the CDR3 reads TGTGCCAGCCATCGTGGGACTAGCGGGAGAAGGGATACGCAGTATTTT. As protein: CASHRGTSGRRDTQYF.

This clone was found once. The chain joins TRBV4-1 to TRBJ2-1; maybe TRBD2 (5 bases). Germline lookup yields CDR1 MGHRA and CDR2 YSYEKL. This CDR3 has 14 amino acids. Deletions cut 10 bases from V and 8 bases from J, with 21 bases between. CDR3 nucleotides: TGCGCCACCAAGAGGGAACCTGAGGGTTATGAGCAGTTCTTC. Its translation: CATKREPEGYEQFF.

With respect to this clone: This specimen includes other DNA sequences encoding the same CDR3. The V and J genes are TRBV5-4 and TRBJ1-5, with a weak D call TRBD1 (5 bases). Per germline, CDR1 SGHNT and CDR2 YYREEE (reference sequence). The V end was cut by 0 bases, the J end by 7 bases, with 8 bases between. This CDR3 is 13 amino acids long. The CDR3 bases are TGTGCCAGCAGCTTGGATCGGGGGCAGCCCCAGCATTTT. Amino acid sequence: CASSLDRGQPQHF.

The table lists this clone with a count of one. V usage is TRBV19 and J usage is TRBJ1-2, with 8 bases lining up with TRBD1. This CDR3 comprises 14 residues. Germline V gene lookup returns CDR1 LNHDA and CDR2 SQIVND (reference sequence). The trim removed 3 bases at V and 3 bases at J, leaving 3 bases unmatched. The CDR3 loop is CASSIRTGYYGYTF. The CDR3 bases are TGTGCCAGTAGTATTCGGACAGGGTACTATGGCTACACCTTC.

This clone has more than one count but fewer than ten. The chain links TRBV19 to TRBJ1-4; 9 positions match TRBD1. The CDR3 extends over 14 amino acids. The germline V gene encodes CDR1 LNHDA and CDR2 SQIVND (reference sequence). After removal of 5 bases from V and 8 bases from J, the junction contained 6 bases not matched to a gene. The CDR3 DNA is TGTGCCAGTAGTCCGGGACAGGGTAGGGAAAAACTGTTTTTT. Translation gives CASSPGQGREKLFF.

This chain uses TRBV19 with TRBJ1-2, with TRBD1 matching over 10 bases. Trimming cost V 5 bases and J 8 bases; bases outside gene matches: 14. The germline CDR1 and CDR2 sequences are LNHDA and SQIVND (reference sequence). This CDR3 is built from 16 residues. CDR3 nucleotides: TGTGCCAGTAGTTCAGCGATATATGGGACAGGGGCGGGCTACACCTTC. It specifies CASSSAIYGTGAGYTF.

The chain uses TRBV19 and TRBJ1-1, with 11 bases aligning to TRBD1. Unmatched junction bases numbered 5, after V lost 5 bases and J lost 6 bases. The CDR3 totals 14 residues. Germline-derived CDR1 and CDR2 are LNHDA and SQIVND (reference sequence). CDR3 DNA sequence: TGTGCCAGTAGTCTACGGGACAGGGGGTCTGAAGCTTTCTTT. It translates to CASSLRDRGSEAFF.

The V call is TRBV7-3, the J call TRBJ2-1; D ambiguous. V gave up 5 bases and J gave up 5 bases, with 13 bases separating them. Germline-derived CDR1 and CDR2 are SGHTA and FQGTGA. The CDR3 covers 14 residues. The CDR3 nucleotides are TGTGCCAGCAGCATAGAATATGAGAACAATGAGCAGTTCTTC. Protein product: CASSIEYENNEQFF.

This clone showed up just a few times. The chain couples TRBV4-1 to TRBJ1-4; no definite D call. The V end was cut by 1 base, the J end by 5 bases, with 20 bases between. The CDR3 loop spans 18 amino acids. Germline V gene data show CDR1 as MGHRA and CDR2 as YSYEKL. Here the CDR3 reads CASSQGPGRFRRNEKLFF. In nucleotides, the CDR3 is TGCGCCAGCAGCCAAGGGCCGGGGAGATTTCGGCGGAATGAAAAACTGTTTTTT.

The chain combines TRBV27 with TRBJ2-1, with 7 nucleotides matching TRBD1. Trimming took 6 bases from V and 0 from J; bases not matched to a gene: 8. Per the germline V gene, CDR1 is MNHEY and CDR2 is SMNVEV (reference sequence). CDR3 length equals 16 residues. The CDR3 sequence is CASRPFGTASYNEQFF. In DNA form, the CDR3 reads TGTGCCAGCAGACCTTTCGGGACAGCCTCCTACAATGAGCAGTTCTTC.

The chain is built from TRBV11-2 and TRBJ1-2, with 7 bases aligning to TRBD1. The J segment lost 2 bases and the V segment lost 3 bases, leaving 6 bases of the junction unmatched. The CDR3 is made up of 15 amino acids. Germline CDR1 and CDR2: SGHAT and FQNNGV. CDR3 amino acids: CASSLGDSLNYGYTF. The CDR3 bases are TGTGCCAGCAGCTTGGGGGACAGCCTAAACTATGGCTACACCTTC. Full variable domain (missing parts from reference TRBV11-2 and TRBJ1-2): EAGVAQSPRYKIIEKRQSVAFWCNPISGHATLYWYQQILGQGPKLLIQFQNNGVVDDSQLPKDRFSAERLKGVDSTLKIQPAKLEDSAVYLCASSLGDSLNYGYTFGSGTRLTVV.

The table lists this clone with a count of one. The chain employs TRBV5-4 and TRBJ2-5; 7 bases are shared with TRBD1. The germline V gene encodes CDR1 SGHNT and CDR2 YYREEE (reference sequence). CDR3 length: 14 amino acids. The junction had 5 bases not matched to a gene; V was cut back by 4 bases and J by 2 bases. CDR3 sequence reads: CASSLGTVQETQYF. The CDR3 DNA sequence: TGTGCCAGCAGCCTCGGGACAGTGCAAGAGACCCAGTACTTC.

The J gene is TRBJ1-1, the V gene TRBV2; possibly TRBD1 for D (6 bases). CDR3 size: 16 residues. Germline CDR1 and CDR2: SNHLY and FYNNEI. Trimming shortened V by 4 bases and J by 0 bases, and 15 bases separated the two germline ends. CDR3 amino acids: CASSAGARKMNTEAFF. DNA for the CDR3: TGTGCCAGCAGTGCAGGGGCGCGAAAAATGAACACTGAAGCTTTCTTT.

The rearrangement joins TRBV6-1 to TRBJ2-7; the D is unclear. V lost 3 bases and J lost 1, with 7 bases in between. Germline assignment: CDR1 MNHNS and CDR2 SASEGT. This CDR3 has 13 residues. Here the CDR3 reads CASSEADSYEQYF. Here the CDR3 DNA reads TGTGCCAGCAGTGAGGCGGATTCCTACGAGCAGTACTTC.

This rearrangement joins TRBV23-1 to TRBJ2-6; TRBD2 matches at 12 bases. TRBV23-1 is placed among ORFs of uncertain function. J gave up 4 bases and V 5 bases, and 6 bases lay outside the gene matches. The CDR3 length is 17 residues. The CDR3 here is CASSTSGGPDGANVLTF. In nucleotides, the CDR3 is TGCGCCAGCAGTACTAGCGGGGGGCCTGACGGGGCCAACGTCCTGACTTTC.

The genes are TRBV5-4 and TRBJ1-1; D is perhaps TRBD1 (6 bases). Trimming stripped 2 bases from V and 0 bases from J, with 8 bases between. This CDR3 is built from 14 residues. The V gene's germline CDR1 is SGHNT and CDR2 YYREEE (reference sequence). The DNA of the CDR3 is TGTGCCAGCAGCTTTCAGGGGTTGAACACTGAAGCTTTCTTT. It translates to CASSFQGLNTEAFF.

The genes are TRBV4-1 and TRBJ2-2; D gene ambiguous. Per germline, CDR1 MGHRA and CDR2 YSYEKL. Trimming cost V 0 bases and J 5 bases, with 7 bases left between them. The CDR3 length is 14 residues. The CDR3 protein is CASSQEGSTGELFF. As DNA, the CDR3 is TGCGCCAGCAGCCAAGAGGGCAGTACCGGGGAGCTGTTTTTT.

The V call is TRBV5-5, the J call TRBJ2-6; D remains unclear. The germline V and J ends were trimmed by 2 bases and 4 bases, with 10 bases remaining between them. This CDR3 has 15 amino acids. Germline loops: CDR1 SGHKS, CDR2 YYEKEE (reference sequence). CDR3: CASSLQIPGANVLTF. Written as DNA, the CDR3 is TGTGCCAGCAGCTTACAAATTCCCGGGGCCAACGTCCTGACTTTC.

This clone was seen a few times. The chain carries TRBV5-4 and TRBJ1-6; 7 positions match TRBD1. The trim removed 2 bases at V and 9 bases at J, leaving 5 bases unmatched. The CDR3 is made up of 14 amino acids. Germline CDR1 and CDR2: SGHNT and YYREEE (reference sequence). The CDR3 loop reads CASSFRQGRSPLHF. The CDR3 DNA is TGTGCCAGCAGCTTCCGACAGGGTCGTTCACCCCTCCACTTT.

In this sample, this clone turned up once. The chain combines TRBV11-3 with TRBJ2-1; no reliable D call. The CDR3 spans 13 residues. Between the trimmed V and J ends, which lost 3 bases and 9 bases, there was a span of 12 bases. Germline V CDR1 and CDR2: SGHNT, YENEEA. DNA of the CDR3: TGTGCCAGCAGCTTTATAGAGAACGGTGAGCAGTTCTTC. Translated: CASSFIENGEQFF.